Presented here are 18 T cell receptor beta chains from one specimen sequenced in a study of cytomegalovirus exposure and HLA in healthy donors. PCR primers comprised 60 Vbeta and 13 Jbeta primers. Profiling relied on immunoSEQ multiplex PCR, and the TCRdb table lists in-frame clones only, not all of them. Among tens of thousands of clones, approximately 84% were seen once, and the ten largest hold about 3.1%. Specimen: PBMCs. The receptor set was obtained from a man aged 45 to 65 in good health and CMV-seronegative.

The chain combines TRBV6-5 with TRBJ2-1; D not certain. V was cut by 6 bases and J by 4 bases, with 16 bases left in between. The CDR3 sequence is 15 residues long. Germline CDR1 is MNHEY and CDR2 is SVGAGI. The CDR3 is CASSPNEVKYNEQFF. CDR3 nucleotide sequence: TGTGCCAGCAGCCCCAATGAGGTAAAATACAATGAGCAGTTCTTC.

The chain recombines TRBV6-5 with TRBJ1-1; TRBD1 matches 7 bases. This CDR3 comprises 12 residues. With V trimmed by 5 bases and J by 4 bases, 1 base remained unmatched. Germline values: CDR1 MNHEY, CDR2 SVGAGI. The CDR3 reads CASSDRVTEAFF. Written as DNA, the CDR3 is TGTGCCAGCAGTGACAGGGTCACTGAAGCTTTCTTT.

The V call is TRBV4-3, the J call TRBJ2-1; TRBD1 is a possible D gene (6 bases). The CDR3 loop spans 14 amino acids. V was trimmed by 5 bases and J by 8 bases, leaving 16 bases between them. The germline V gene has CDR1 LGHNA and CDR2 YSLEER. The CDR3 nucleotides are TGCGCCAGCAGCATACGAACAGGGCTCGATGAGCAGTTCTTC. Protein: CASSIRTGLDEQFF.

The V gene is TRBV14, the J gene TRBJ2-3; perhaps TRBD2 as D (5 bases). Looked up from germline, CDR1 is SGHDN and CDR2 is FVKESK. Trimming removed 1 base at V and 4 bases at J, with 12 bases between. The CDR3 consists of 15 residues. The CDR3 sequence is CASSQGLRGSDTQYF. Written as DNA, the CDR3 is TGTGCCAGCAGCCAAGGTCTTCGGGGATCAGATACGCAGTATTTT.

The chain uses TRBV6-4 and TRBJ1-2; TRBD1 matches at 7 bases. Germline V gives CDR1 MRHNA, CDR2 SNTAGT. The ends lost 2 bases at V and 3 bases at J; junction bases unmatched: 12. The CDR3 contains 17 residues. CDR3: CASSDKGTELIDYGYTF. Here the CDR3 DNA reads TGTGCCAGCAGTGACAAGGGGACAGAGTTGATCGACTATGGCTACACCTTC.

This CDR3 reads CASSASGGQAYNEQFF. The CDR3, as DNA: TGTGCCAGCTCAGCTAGCGGGGGCCAGGCCTACAATGAGCAGTTCTTC. The V call is TRBV18, the J call TRBJ2-1, with 10 nucleotides matching TRBD2. Germline values: CDR1 KGHSH, CDR2 LQKENI. Trimming took 5 bases from V and 2 from J; bases not matched to a gene: 6. This CDR3 spans 16 amino acids.

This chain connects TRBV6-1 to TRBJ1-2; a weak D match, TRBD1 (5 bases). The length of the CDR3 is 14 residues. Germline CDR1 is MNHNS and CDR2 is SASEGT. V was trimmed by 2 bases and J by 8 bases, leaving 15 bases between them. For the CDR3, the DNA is TGTGCCAGCAGTGAATGGGGTCAGGGTGTAGGCTACACCTTC. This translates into CASSEWGQGVGYTF.

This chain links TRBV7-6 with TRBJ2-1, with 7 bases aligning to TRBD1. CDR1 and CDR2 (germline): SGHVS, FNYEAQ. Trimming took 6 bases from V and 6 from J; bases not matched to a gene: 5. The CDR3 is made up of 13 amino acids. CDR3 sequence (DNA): TGTGCCAGCAGAACGGGACAGAGCAATGAGCAGTTCTTC. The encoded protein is CASRTGQSNEQFF.

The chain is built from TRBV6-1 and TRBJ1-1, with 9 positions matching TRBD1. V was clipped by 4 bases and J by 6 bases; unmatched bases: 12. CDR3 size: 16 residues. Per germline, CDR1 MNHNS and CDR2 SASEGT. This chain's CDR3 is CASSARTRDRVAEAFF. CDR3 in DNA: TGTGCCAGCAGTGCAAGAACCCGGGACAGGGTCGCTGAAGCTTTCTTT.

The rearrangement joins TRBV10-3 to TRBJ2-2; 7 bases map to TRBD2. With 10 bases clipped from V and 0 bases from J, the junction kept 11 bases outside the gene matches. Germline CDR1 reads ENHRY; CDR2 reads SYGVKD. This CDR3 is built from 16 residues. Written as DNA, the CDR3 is TGTGCCACTAGGGTGGCGGCGGGAGCGAACACCGGGGAGCTGTTTTTT. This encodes CATRVAAGANTGELFF.

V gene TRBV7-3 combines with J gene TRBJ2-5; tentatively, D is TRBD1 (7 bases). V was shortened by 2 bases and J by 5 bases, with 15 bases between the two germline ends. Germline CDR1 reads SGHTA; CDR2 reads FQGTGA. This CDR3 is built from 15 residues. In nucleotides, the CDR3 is TGTGCCAGCAGCTTAGGATCAGGGGGGCGGGAGACCCAGTACTTC. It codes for CASSLGSGGRETQYF. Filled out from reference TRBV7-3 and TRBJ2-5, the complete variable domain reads GAGVSQTPSNKVTEKGKYVELRCDPISGHTALYWYRQSLGQGPEFLIYFQGTGAADDSGLPNDRFFAVRPEGSVSTLKIQRTERGDSAVYLCASSLGSGGRETQYFGPGTRLLVL.

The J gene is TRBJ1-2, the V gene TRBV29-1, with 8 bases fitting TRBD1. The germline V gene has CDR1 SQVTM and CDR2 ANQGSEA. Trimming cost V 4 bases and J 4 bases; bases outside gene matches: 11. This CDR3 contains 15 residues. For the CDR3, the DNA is TGCAGCGTTGCGGATAAGGGGACAGGAGCCTATGGCTACACCTTC. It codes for CSVADKGTGAYGYTF.

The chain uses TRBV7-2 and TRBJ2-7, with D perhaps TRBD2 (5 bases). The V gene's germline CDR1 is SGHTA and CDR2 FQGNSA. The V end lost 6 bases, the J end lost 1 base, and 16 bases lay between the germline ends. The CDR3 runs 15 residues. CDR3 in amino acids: CASSRGRTGSYEQYF. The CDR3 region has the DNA TGTGCCAGCAGTAGAGGCCGGACGGGGTCCTACGAGCAGTACTTC.

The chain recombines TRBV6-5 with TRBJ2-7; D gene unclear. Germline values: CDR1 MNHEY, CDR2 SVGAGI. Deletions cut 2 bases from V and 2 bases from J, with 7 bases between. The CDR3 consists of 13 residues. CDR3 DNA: TGTGCCAGCAGTTACGAGAAGACCTACGAGCAGTACTTC. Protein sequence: CASSYEKTYEQYF.

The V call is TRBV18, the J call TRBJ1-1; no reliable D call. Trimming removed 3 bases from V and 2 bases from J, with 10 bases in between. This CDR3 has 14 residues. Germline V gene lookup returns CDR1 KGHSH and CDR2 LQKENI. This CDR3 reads CASSPQRGNTEAFF. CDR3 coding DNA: TGTGCCAGCTCACCCCAACGGGGAAACACTGAAGCTTTCTTT.

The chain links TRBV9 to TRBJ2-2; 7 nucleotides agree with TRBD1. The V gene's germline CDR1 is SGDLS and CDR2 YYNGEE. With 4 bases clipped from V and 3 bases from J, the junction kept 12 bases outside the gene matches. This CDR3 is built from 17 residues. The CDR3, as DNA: TGTGCCAGCAGCCTAACTCTACAGGGGAGAGACACCGGGGAGCTGTTTTTT. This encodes CASSLTLQGRDTGELFF.

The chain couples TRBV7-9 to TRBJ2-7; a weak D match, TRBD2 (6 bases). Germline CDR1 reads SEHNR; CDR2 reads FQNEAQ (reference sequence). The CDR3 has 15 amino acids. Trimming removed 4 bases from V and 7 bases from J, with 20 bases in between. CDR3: CASSSDAGRGVEQYF. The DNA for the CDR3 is TGTGCCAGCAGCTCAGACGCTGGGCGGGGTGTAGAGCAGTACTTC.

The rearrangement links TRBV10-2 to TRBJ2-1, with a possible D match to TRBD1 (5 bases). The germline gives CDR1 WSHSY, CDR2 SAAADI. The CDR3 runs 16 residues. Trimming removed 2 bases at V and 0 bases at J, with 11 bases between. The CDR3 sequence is CASSERQGSSYNEQFF. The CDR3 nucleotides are TGCGCCAGCAGTGAGCGGCAGGGATCCTCCTACAATGAGCAGTTCTTC.